These 16 T cell receptor beta chains originate from one sample sequenced in a study of breast tumors, draining lymph nodes, adjacent tissues. Breast cancer patients provided tissue from their axillary draining lymph nodes. Via MiXCR, TCRdb re-called the multiplex PCR reads, giving one row per CDR3 protein. The data show about 140,000 distinct CDR3 sequences, with about 33% seen just once and about 2.5% held by the top ten. Sequencing was performed on axillary lymph node tissue. The receptors derive from a female donor with breast cancer. Some clones in this sample may be carry-over from other donors' samples.

This clonotype has ten or more counts. Given a much more abundant clone one base away, this may be a read error. V gene TRBV6-5 combines with J gene TRBJ2-7; D is undetermined. Germline CDR1 reads MNHEY; CDR2 reads SVGAGI. The V end was cut by 5 bases, the J end by 1 base, with 6 bases between. This CDR3 comprises 12 residues. The CDR3 coding sequence is TGTGCCAGCAGTCCAGAATCCTACGAGCAGTACTTC. Protein product: CASSPESYEQYF.

The V and J genes are TRBV2 and TRBJ2-5; 7 bases are shared with TRBD1. With 6 bases clipped from V and 0 bases from J, the junction kept 13 bases outside the gene matches. The germline CDR1 and CDR2 sequences are SNHLY and FYNNEI. This CDR3 contains 17 residues. CDR3 nucleotide sequence: TGTGCCAGCAGGTTGGGAACAGGGGCAGCGTACCAAGAGACCCAGTACTTC. It codes for CASRLGTGAAYQETQYF.

This clonotype has ten or more counts. This chain uses TRBV18 with TRBJ2-7; 7 nucleotides match TRBD1. The CDR3 extends over 11 amino acids. Germline V gives CDR1 KGHSH, CDR2 LQKENI. The CDR3, as DNA: TGTGCCAGCTCAGGGGGACAGTTAGGGGACGTC. Translating it yields CASSGGQLGDV.

This clonotype was found many times. V usage is TRBV7-2 and J usage is TRBJ1-3, with D possibly being TRBD1 (5 bases). The germline V gene encodes CDR1 SGHTA and CDR2 FQGNSA. The V and J ends lost 4 bases and 0 bases respectively, with 13 bases between them. The CDR3 spans 16 residues. The CDR3 here is CASSYPQGDSGNTIYF. The CDR3 coding sequence is TGTGCCAGCAGCTACCCCCAGGGCGACTCTGGAAACACCATATATTTT.

This clonotype showed up many times. J is TRBJ2-3 and V is TRBV5-5, with a tentative D call TRBD1 (5 bases). Germline CDR1 reads SGHKS; CDR2 reads YYEKEE (reference sequence). There are 16 residues in the CDR3. Deletions cut 0 bases from V and 1 base from J, with 12 bases between. The DNA for the CDR3 is TGTGCCAGCAGCTTGGTCTCAGGGTGGGGCACAGATACGCAGTATTTT. It is translated as CASSLVSGWGTDTQYF.

Ten or more counts support this clonotype. The V gene is TRBV18, the J gene TRBJ1-3, with D hard to call. Germline V gene lookup returns CDR1 KGHSH and CDR2 LQKENI. V gave up 3 bases and J gave up 0 bases, with 12 bases separating them. The CDR3 is 16 residues long. The CDR3 DNA sequence: TGTGCCAGCTCACCTGCGGGCCCTATCTCTGGAAACACCATATATTTT. Its translation: CASSPAGPISGNTIYF.

Comment on this clonotype: A much larger clone is a single base away; this may be a read error. The V and J genes are TRBV20-1 and TRBJ2-3, with D perhaps TRBD1 (5 bases). Germline V gene sequence: CDR1 DFQATT, CDR2 SNEGSKA (reference sequence). The CDR3 contains 14 residues. The CDR3 coding sequence is TGCAGTGCTAGCCGACTCGTTAACACAGGTACGCAGTATTTT. Protein product: CSASRLVNTGTQYF.

This clonotype occurred many times. The genes are TRBV20-1 and TRBJ1-5; D ambiguous. The V end lost 3 bases, the J end lost 0 bases, and 9 bases lay between the germline ends. This CDR3 region has 14 residues. The germline V gene encodes CDR1 DFQATT and CDR2 SNEGSKA (reference sequence). DNA for the CDR3: TGCAGTGCTAGTTTTGCCAATAGCAATCAGCCCCAGCATTTT. Its translation: CSASFANSNQPQHF.

This clonotype was seen ten or more times. V usage is TRBV5-6 and J usage is TRBJ2-7; TRBD1 agrees at 7 bases. Per the germline V gene, CDR1 is SGHDT and CDR2 is YYEEEE. With 0 bases clipped from V and 4 bases from J, the junction kept 4 bases outside the gene matches. The CDR3 totals 14 residues. The CDR3 DNA is TGTGCCAGCAGCTTGGGGGGGACAGCTTACGAGCAGTACGTC. Translated: CASSLGGTAYEQYV.

The table lists this clonotype with many counts. DNA of the CDR3: TGCGCCAGCAGAACGACGGGACAGGGGTTTGAGACCCAGTACTTC. The encoded protein is CASRTTGQGFETQYF. The gene calls are TRBV5-1 and TRBJ2-5, with TRBD1 identical over 10 bases. CDR1 SGHRS and CDR2 YFSETQ come from the germline V gene. The CDR3 is made up of 15 amino acids. Germline trimming cut 5 bases from V and 5 bases from J; bases unmatched to any gene: 9.

This clonotype was seen repeatedly, ten times or more. This chain uses TRBV20-1 with TRBJ2-6, with a tentative D call TRBD1 (6 bases). The CDR3 loop spans 20 amino acids. The V gene's germline CDR1 is DFQATT and CDR2 SNEGSKA (reference sequence). The V end lost 6 bases, the J end lost 0 bases, and 27 bases lay between the germline ends. CDR3 loop: CSAPTKTTGHLFSGANVLTF. The DNA for the CDR3 is TGCAGTGCCCCAACTAAAACAACGGGACACCTATTCTCTGGGGCCAACGTCCTGACTTTC.

The chain uses TRBV20-1 and TRBJ2-3; D unclear. This CDR3 is built from 14 residues. Germline V gene sequence: CDR1 DFQATT, CDR2 SNEGSKA (reference sequence). V was pared by 4 bases and J by 2 bases, with 13 bases between. The CDR3 reads CSAIFAEITDTQYF. For the CDR3, the DNA is TGCAGTGCTATATTTGCGGAGATCACAGATACGCAGTATTTT.

This clonotype was observed at least ten times. The chain recombines TRBV2 with TRBJ2-2; D is unresolved. V lost 2 bases and J 1 base, leaving 5 bases between the germline ends. This CDR3 is built from 14 residues. Germline CDR1 SNHLY, CDR2 FYNNEI. The CDR3 DNA is TGTGCCAGCAGTGAACTGGTGAACACCGGGGAGCTGTTTTTT. This codes for CASSELVNTGELFF.

The V call is TRBV6-6, the J call TRBJ1-3; weak D call: TRBD1 (5 bases). Germline loops: CDR1 MNHNY, CDR2 SVGAGI (reference sequence). CDR3 length: 16 residues. V lost 6 bases and J lost 8, with 23 bases in between. The CDR3 is CASRRGQANYGYTIYF. CDR3 sequence (DNA): TGTGCCAGCAGGCGGGGCCAAGCTAACTATGGCTACACCATATATTTT.

This clonotype was seen ten or more times. The chain has TRBV13 and TRBJ2-7; D might be TRBD1 (5 bases). This CDR3 is built from 17 residues. The ends were cut back, 4 bases at V and 1 base at J, with 20 bases in the middle. Germline CDR1 is PRHDT and CDR2 is FYEKMQ (reference sequence). The CDR3 nucleotides read TGTGCCAGCAGCTCCGCCAGACTTGAGCAGGGTTCCTACGAGCAGTACTTC. Residues: CASSSARLEQGSYEQYF. The full variable domain, with the rest looked up from reference TRBV13 and TRBJ2-7, is AAGVIQSPRHLIKEKRETATLKCYPIPRHDTVYWYQQGPGQDPQFLISFYEKMQSDKGSIPDRFSAQQFSDYHSELNMSSLELGDSALYFCASSSARLEQGSYEQYFGPGTRLTVT.

As concerns this clonotype: A much larger clone lies a single base off, so this may be a read error. V is TRBV12-3 or TRBV12-4 and J is TRBJ2-1; a possible D gene is TRBD2 (7 bases). Trimming took off 3 bases at V and 9 bases at J, with 15 bases between the two ends. The CDR3 runs 14 residues. CDR3 in amino acids: CASSFGGGVAEQFF. The CDR3 DNA follows: TGTGCCAGCAGTTTCGGCGGGGGCGTGGCTGAGCAGTTCTTC.